This T cell receptor beta chain was obtained from a study of T cell responses to AZD1222 COVID-19 vaccine. Germline V lookup: CDR1 KGHSH, CDR2 LQKENI. The CDR3 has 17 residues. Trimming stripped 1 base from V and 0 bases from J, with 15 bases between. This clone occurred a few times. Repertoires were generated with immunoSEQ multiplex PCR, while TCRdb's copy carries only in-frame clones and drops some. The sample lists under 200,000 clones, roughly 92% occurring once. This receptor was identified in an adult in good health. Here the sequenced sample was peripheral blood, taken on day 0 of AZD1222 vaccination. The chain employs TRBV18 and TRBJ1-1, with D tentatively TRBD1 (5 bases). This CDR3 is CASSPRITGPLNTEAFF. CDR3 DNA sequence: TGTGCCAGCTCACCACGTATAACGGGGCCCCTGAACACTGAAGCTTTCTTT.